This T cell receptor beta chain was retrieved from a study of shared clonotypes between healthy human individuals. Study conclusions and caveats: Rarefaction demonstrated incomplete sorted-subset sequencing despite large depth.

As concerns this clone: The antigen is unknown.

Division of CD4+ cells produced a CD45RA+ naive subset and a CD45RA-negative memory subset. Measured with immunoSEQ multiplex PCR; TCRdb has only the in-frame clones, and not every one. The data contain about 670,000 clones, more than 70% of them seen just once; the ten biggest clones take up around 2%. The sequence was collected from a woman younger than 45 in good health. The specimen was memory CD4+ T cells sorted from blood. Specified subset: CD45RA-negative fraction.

The CDR3 reads CASSYLPRGKNQPQHF. Written as DNA, the CDR3 is TGTGCCAGCAGTTACTTACCTCGGGGAAAAAATCAGCCCCAGCATTTT. V is TRBV6-5 and J is TRBJ1-5; D remains unclear. The CDR3 totals 16 residues. The germline V gene encodes CDR1 MNHEY and CDR2 SVGAGI. Trimming pared 1 base from V and 4 bases from J, leaving 14 bases between.